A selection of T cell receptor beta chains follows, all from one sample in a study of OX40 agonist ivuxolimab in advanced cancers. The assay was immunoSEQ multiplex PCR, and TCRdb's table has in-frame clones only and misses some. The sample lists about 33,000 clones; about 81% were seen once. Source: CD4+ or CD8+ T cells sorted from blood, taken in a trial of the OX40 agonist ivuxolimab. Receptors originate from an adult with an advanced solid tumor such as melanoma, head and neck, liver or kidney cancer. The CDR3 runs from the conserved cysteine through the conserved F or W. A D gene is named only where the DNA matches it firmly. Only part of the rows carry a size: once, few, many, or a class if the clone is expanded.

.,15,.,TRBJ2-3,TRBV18,CASSPLGTRADTQYF,TGTGCCAGCTCACCACTTGGCACAAGAGCAGATACGCAGTATTTT
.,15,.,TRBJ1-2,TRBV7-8,CASSLAGGLDYGYTF,TGTGCCAGCAGCTTAGCCGGGGGATTAGACTATGGCTACACCTTC
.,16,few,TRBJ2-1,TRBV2,CASSEEVGGLNNEQFF,TGTGCCAGCAGTGAAGAGGTAGGCGGGCTCAACAATGAGCAGTTCTTC
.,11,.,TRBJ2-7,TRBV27,CASSFRREQYF,TGTGCCAGCAGTTTTCGCCGCGAGCAGTACTTC
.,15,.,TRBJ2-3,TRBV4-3,CASSPTSFDREAQYF,TGCGCCAGCAGCCCGACCTCGTTCGACAGGGAGGCGCAGTATTTT
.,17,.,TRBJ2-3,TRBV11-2,CASSARGAGQSTDTQYF,TGTGCCAGCAGCGCCCGTGGGGCGGGGCAGAGCACAGATACGCAGTATTTT
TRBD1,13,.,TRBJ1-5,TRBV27,CASSLAGGQPQHF,TGTGCCAGCAGTTTGGCAGGGGGACAGCCCCAGCATTTT
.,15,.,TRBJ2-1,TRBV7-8,CASSRVAGGYNEQFF,TGTGCCAGCTCCCGGGTGGCCGGAGGTTACAATGAGCAGTTCTTC
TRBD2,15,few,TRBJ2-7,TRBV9,CASSAGTSVWWQQYF,TGTGCCAGCAGCGCCGGGACTAGCGTTTGGTGGCAGCAGTACTTC
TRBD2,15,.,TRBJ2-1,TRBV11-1,CASSFSGGPYNEQFF,TGTGCCAGCAGCTTTAGCGGGGGGCCTTACAATGAGCAGTTCTTC
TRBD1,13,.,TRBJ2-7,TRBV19,CASRRGQGNEQYF,TGTGCCAGTAGGCGGGGACAGGGTAACGAGCAGTACTTC
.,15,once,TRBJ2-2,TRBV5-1,CASSFGLRNTGELFF,TGCGCCAGCAGCTTTGGACTTAGGAACACCGGGGAGCTGTTTTTT
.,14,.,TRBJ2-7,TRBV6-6,CASREQSPPYEQYF,TGTGCCAGCCGAGAGCAGTCACCTCCCTACGAGCAGTACTTC
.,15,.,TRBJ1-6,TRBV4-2,CASSQDPGTNSPLHF,TGTGCCAGCAGCCAAGACCCAGGGACTAATTCACCCCTCCACTTT
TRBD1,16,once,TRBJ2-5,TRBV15,CATSSGHGTGQETQYF,TGTGCCACCAGCAGCGGCCACGGGACAGGGCAAGAGACCCAGTACTTC
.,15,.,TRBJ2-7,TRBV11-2,CASSLGGTLSYEQYF,TGTGCCAGCAGCTTAGGAGGGACACTCTCCTACGAGCAGTACTTC
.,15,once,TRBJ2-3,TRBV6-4,CASSVVGGSSDTQYF,TGTGCCAGCAGTGTTGTTGGGGGGTCGTCAGATACGCAGTATTTT